Below are 15 T cell receptor beta chains sequenced from a single sample in a study of T-cell reconstitution after alpha-beta-depleted transplantation in children. TCRbeta library construction was performed incorporating unique molecular identifiers. MiXCR, run by TCRdb on the PCR reads, gives a single entry per CDR3 protein. The data show hundreds of thousands of distinct CDR3 sequences, with about a tenth seen just once and approximately 30% held by the top ten. Sequences were derived from PBMCs, sampled before TCRalphabeta/CD19-depleted stem cell transplant. The receptors derive from a child younger than two with acute myeloid leukemia, due to receive a stem cell transplant.

Concerning this clonotype: One end of the junction does not line up with germline, which may come from a read error. V gene TRBV27 combines with J gene TRBJ2-5; TRBD2 might be the D (5 bases). Germline values: CDR1 MNHEY, CDR2 SMNVEV (reference sequence). The CDR3 is 13 amino acids. CDR3 protein: CAGRRGREETQYF. CDR3 bases: TGTGCCGGCAGGCGAGGGAGAGAGGAGACCCAGTACTTC.

The sample holds many counts of this clonotype. V gene TRBV29-1 combines with J gene TRBJ1-1; D gene unclear. V was trimmed by 3 bases and J by 0 bases, leaving 8 bases between them. Germline V gene lookup returns CDR1 SQVTM and CDR2 ANQGSEA. This CDR3 contains 13 residues. Here the CDR3 reads CSVETGLNTEAFF. The CDR3 DNA reads TGCAGCGTTGAGACGGGTCTGAACACTGAAGCTTTCTTT.

This chain uses TRBV5-1 with TRBJ2-2; TRBD2 agrees at 7 bases. The junction had 7 bases not matched to a gene; V was cut back by 2 bases and J by 0 bases. Germline CDR1 reads SGHRS; CDR2 reads YFSETQ. The CDR3 extends over 17 amino acids. The CDR3 protein is CASSFRAGSSNTGELFF. The DNA of the CDR3 is TGCGCCAGCAGCTTCCGAGCGGGGAGCTCGAACACCGGGGAGCTGTTTTTT.

This clonotype has ten or more counts. The gene calls are TRBV12-3 or TRBV12-4 and TRBJ2-1; 12 bases fit TRBD2. CDR3 length: 16 amino acids. Unmatched junction bases numbered 7, after V lost 3 bases and J lost 7 bases. CDR3 sequence: CASSLASGRGRNEQFF. The CDR3 DNA reads TGTGCCAGCAGTTTGGCTAGCGGGAGGGGGCGAAATGAGCAGTTCTTC.

As for this clonotype: A much bigger clone sits one base away, suggesting this may be a read error. This chain links TRBV7-3 with TRBJ1-3; unclear D gene. Germline CDR1 and CDR2: SGHTA and FQGTGA. This CDR3 is 13 amino acids long. CDR3 amino acids: CVSSAKGGNTIYF. In DNA, the CDR3 is TGTGTCAGCAGCGCAAAAGGCGGAAACACCATATATTTT.

This clonotype was picked up many times. The chain combines TRBV7-2 with TRBJ1-1; possible D gene TRBD1, 5 bases. The CDR3 length is 13 residues. Trimming removed 5 bases at V and 5 bases at J, with 12 bases between. The V gene's germline CDR1 is SGHTA and CDR2 FQGNSA. The CDR3 sequence is CASSLWGGTEAFF. The CDR3 DNA reads as TGTGCCAGCAGCCTATGGGGGGGTACTGAAGCTTTCTTT.

This clonotype came up many times. The rearrangement joins TRBV20-1 to TRBJ2-7, with 8 bases aligning to TRBD1. V lost 6 bases and J lost 9; bases outside the gene matches: 13. CDR1 is DFQATT and CDR2 is SNEGSKA in the germline V gene (reference sequence). This CDR3 spans 13 amino acids. Here the CDR3 reads CSADKDRDPWQYF. CDR3 bases: TGCAGTGCCGATAAGGACAGGGATCCCTGGCAGTACTTC.

This clonotype was detected ten times or more. The rearrangement joins TRBV11-1 to TRBJ2-2, with D maybe TRBD2 (5 bases). There are 19 residues in the CDR3. Trimming shortened V by 5 bases and J by 1 base, and 23 bases separated the two germline ends. Germline CDR1 and CDR2: SGHAT and FQDESV (reference sequence). The CDR3 DNA reads as TGTGCCAGCAGCCCCTGGAGTGCGGGCTACTCTGGGAACACCGGGGAGCTGTTTTTT. This codes for CASSPWSAGYSGNTGELFF.

This clonotype was recorded at least ten times. Here the CDR3 DNA reads TGTGCCAGCAGCGCGGGTTCCTACAATGAGCAGTTCTTC. Its protein product is CASSAGSYNEQFF. This chain joins TRBV7-9 and TRBJ2-1; the D gene is possibly TRBD2 (5 bases). The germline V and J ends were trimmed by 5 bases and 1 base, with 6 bases remaining between them. The CDR3 runs to 13 residues. Germline-derived CDR1 and CDR2 are SEHNR and FQNEAQ (reference sequence).

This clonotype has at least ten counts. The rearrangement links TRBV12-3 or TRBV12-4 to TRBJ2-5, with D maybe TRBD1 (6 bases). The V and J ends lost 5 bases and 1 base respectively, with 14 bases between them. The CDR3 has 15 amino acids. The CDR3, as DNA: TGTGCCAGCAGTCCCCAACAGGGTCCCCAAGAGACCCAGTACTTC. Its protein is CASSPQQGPQETQYF.

The chain has TRBV6-2 or TRBV6-3 and TRBJ2-6; no clear D gene. V was clipped by 5 bases and J by 1 base, with 9 bases between them. This CDR3 contains 15 residues. Germline-derived CDR1 and CDR2 are MNHEY and SVGEGT. The CDR3 DNA is TGTGCCAGCAGTCGTGGGCGGTCTGGGGCCAACGTCCTGACTTTC. This encodes CASSRGRSGANVLTF.

About this clonotype itself: A much larger clone sits a single nucleotide away, making a read error possible. This sequence joins TRBV5-1 and TRBJ2-1; 9 nucleotides match TRBD2. The CDR3 spans 17 residues. Germline V gene lookup returns CDR1 SGHRS and CDR2 YFSETQ. CDR3 amino acids: CVSRRAGGFSVQGEQFF. CDR3 nucleotide sequence: TGCGTCAGCCGTAGGGCGGGGGGGTTCTCTGTACAGGGTGAGCAGTTCTTC.

This clonotype has at least ten counts. The chain is built from TRBV5-1 and TRBJ2-1; perhaps TRBD2 as D (6 bases). This CDR3 spans 14 amino acids. V gave up 5 bases and J gave up 8 bases, with 17 bases separating them. Germline V gives CDR1 SGHRS, CDR2 YFSETQ. CDR3 nucleotide sequence: TGCGCCAGCAGATCTCTCGGGAGTTTGGATGAGCAGTTCTTC. This translates into CASRSLGSLDEQFF.

This clonotype showed up many times. The V gene is TRBV18, the J gene TRBJ2-7; 9 bases are shared with TRBD1. J was trimmed by 6 bases and V by 3 bases; bases with no gene match: 6. This CDR3 has 14 residues. From germline, CDR1 is KGHSH and CDR2 LQKENI. The CDR3 region has the DNA TGTGCCAGCTCACCTCCGGGACAGGGATTCGAGCAGTACTTC. Translated: CASSPPGQGFEQYF. The full variable domain, in which reference TRBV18 and TRBJ2-7 provide the parts outside the CDR3, is NAGVMQNPRHLVRRRGQEARLRCSPMKGHSHVYWYRQLPEEGLKFMVYLQKENIIDESGMPKERFSAEFPKEGPSILRIQQVVRGDSAAYFCASSPPGQGFEQYFGPGTRLTVT.

This clonotype was counted many times. The genes are TRBV20-1 and TRBJ1-3; D may be TRBD1 (5 bases). V dropped 5 bases and J dropped 0 bases, with 8 bases sitting between them. The CDR3 is 13 residues long. Germline lookup yields CDR1 DFQATT and CDR2 SNEGSKA (reference sequence). The chain's CDR3 is CSAGTGSGNTIYF. The CDR3 nucleotides are TGCAGTGCTGGGACGGGCTCTGGAAACACCATATATTTT.